This TCR beta chain was sequenced in a study of cytomegalovirus exposure and HLA in healthy donors. Unrecorded immune exposures were likely, despite nominal health at sampling. Germline loops: CDR1 MNHNY, CDR2 SVGAGI (reference sequence). CDR3 length: 13 amino acids. V was shortened by 6 bases and J by 1 base, with 9 bases between the two germline ends. This clone has a handful of counts. Researchers ran the PCR with 60 Vbeta and 13 Jbeta primers. The method was immunoSEQ multiplex PCR; TCRdb's version includes in-frame clones alone and lacks a portion of them. This sample has 130,000 or so clones, with over 8% found just once.

The sequence came from a man aged 35 to 55 in good health and CMV-seronegative. The V gene is TRBV6-6, the J gene TRBJ1-1; D may be TRBD1 (5 bases). The source material was PBMCs. The CDR3 coding sequence is TGTGCCAGCAGGATAACAGGGAACACTGAAGCTTTCTTT. Translation gives CASRITGNTEAFF.